The 24 T cell receptor beta chains below come from one sample, sequenced in a study. TCRdb used MiXCR to reprocess the RT-PCR reads, holding one entry per CDR3 protein. The sample carries about 680,000 distinct CDR3 sequences, 14% recorded once. The sequencing input was memory CD4+ T cells from blood. The receptors were gathered from a female donor in good health, serving as a healthy control.

This clonotype was seen ten or more times. In DNA form, the CDR3 reads TGCGCCAGCAGCCTATTCCAGGGAAGCAAAAACATTCAGTACTTC. Amino acid sequence: CASSLFQGSKNIQYF. The chain is built from TRBV4-3 and TRBJ2-4, with D tentatively TRBD1 (5 bases). The V and J ends lost 4 bases and 3 bases respectively, with 13 bases between them. The CDR3 has 15 residues. Germline loops: CDR1 LGHNA, CDR2 YSLEER.

CDR3 sequence (DNA): TGTGCCAGCAGCTTCACAGAGACAGATACGCAGTATTTT. It specifies CASSFTETDTQYF. The V and J genes are TRBV7-3 and TRBJ2-3; D not resolved. The V end was cut by 3 bases, the J end by 3 bases, with 7 bases between. Germline V gene lookup returns CDR1 SGHTA and CDR2 FQGTGA. This CDR3 contains 13 residues.

The chain carries TRBV15 and TRBJ2-7; tentative D call: TRBD1 (5 bases). V dropped 0 bases and J dropped 6 bases, with 21 bases sitting between them. The CDR3 extends over 17 amino acids. The germline gives CDR1 LNHNV, CDR2 YYDKDF (reference sequence). The CDR3 DNA reads as TGTGCCACCAGCAGAGATCTAATTAGGCAGGGTGGAAGCGAGCAGTACTTC. The encoded protein is CATSRDLIRQGGSEQYF.

The gene calls are TRBV5-5 and TRBJ1-2; a possible D gene is TRBD1 (5 bases). This CDR3 is built from 15 residues. The germline CDR1 and CDR2 sequences are SGHKS and YYEKEE (reference sequence). V was pared by 3 bases and J by 3 bases, with 15 bases between. The CDR3, as DNA: TGTGCCAGCAGCTCAACGGCCGACAGCTACTATGGCTACACCTTC. It codes for CASSSTADSYYGYTF.

The chain recombines TRBV5-1 with TRBJ2-2; D gene unclear. The germline V and J ends were trimmed by 4 bases and 0 bases, with 7 bases remaining between them. Germline CDR1 reads SGHRS; CDR2 reads YFSETQ. The CDR3 totals 14 residues. The CDR3 nucleotides are TGCGCCAGCAGCGAAGGATCGAACACCGGGGAGCTGTTTTTT. It specifies CASSEGSNTGELFF.

J is TRBJ2-5 and V is TRBV7-6, with 9 positions matching TRBD1. V lost 8 bases to trimming and J lost 4 bases; unmatched junction nucleotides: 8. CDR3 length: 14 residues. From germline, CDR1 is SGHVS and CDR2 FNYEAQ. Here the CDR3 DNA reads TGTGCCAGCCGAGGGACAGGGCTTTTAGAGACCCAGTACTTC. Its protein product is CASRGTGLLETQYF.

This clonotype showed up just a few times. The chain links TRBV7-2 to TRBJ1-1; TRBD1 aligns across 7 bases. The CDR3 extends over 15 amino acids. The ends lost 4 bases at V and 5 bases at J; junction bases unmatched: 10. Germline CDR1 and CDR2: SGHTA and FQGNSA. The CDR3 nucleotides are TGTGCCAGCAGCTCAGGGGGGATTATGAGGACTGAAGCTTTCTTT. Translating it yields CASSSGGIMRTEAFF.

This clonotype was counted only a few times. The chain is built from TRBV6-6 and TRBJ2-7, with D possibly matching TRBD2 (5 bases). Deletions cut 2 bases from V and 0 bases from J, with 11 bases between. The CDR3 length is 15 residues. Per the germline V gene, CDR1 is MNHNY and CDR2 is SVGAGI (reference sequence). This CDR3 is CASSYLALFSYEQYF. The CDR3 nucleotides are TGTGCCAGCAGTTACCTAGCTCTTTTCTCCTACGAGCAGTACTTC.

The rearrangement uses TRBV7-9 and TRBJ2-2; TRBD2 agrees at 13 bases. V was pared by 5 bases and J by 7 bases, with 7 bases of the junction left unmatched. This CDR3 is built from 16 residues. In germline, CDR1 is SEHNR, CDR2 FQNEAQ (reference sequence). CDR3 region: CASSTGLAGVVGELFF. The CDR3 DNA follows: TGTGCCAGCAGCACCGGACTAGCGGGAGTGGTCGGGGAGCTGTTTTTT.

This clonotype was observed many times. CDR3 amino acids: CASTELAGGSYEQYF. CDR3 in DNA: TGTGCCAGCACCGAACTAGCGGGAGGCTCCTACGAGCAGTACTTC. This sequence joins TRBV6-2 or TRBV6-3 and TRBJ2-7, with TRBD2 matching 12 bases. The CDR3 is made up of 15 amino acids. V was clipped by 7 bases and J by 0 bases; unmatched bases: 4. Germline assignment: CDR1 MNHEY and CDR2 SVGEGT.

The gene calls are TRBV19 and TRBJ2-7; unclear D gene. This CDR3 contains 14 residues. V was shortened by 3 bases and J by 2 bases, with 11 bases between the two germline ends. Germline-derived CDR1 and CDR2 are LNHDA and SQIVND (reference sequence). CDR3 bases: TGTGCCAGTAGTATCGGGCCTCAAACCTACGAGCAGTACTTC. As protein: CASSIGPQTYEQYF.

This clonotype was detected ten times or more. The chain joins TRBV5-1 to TRBJ1-1, with D unclear. This CDR3 is 13 amino acids long. The V gene's germline CDR1 is SGHRS and CDR2 YFSETQ. The V end was cut by 0 bases, the J end by 1 base, with 4 bases between. The CDR3 DNA follows: TGCGCCAGCAGCTTGGCCGGGAACACTGAAGCTTTCTTT. Its translation is CASSLAGNTEAFF. Variable domain in full (rest from reference TRBV5-1 and TRBJ1-1): KAGVTQTPRYLIKTRGQQVTLSCSPISGHRSVSWYQQTPGQGLQFLFEYFSETQRNKGNFPGRFSGRQFSNSRSEMNVSTLELGDSALYLCASSLAGNTEAFFGQGTRLTVV.

This clonotype was seen only a few times. V usage is TRBV4-2 and J usage is TRBJ1-5; 8 bases match TRBD1. With 5 bases clipped from V and 0 bases from J, the junction kept 9 bases outside the gene matches. Germline-derived CDR1 and CDR2 are LGHNA and YNFKEQ. CDR3 length: 17 amino acids. This CDR3 is CASSKGQGLDSNQPQHF. The CDR3 coding sequence is TGTGCCAGCAGCAAAGGACAGGGCTTGGATAGCAATCAGCCCCAGCATTTT.

This clonotype was seen a few times. The V gene is TRBV7-2, the J gene TRBJ1-2, with 7 bases fitting TRBD1. This CDR3 contains 15 residues. The V segment lost 0 bases and the J segment 7 bases; nucleotides outside the gene matches: 8. The V gene's germline CDR1 is SGHTA and CDR2 FQGNSA. CDR3 amino acids: CASSLAYVTGSGYTF. The CDR3 DNA reads as TGTGCCAGCAGCTTAGCATACGTGACAGGGAGTGGCTACACCTTC. The complete variable domain, with remaining parts taken from reference TRBV7-2 and TRBJ1-2, reads GAGVSQSPSNKVTEKGKDVELRCDPISGHTALYWYRQSLGQGLEFLIYFQGNSAPDKSGLPSDRFSAERTGGSVSTLTIQRTQQEDSAVYLCASSLAYVTGSGYTFGSGTRLTVV.

This clonotype was seen at least ten times. J is TRBJ2-3 and V is TRBV20-1, with no clear D. Germline V lookup: CDR1 DFQATT, CDR2 SNEGSKA (reference sequence). V shed 5 bases and J shed 2 bases, with 11 bases lying between them. This CDR3 has 13 amino acids. In nucleotides, the CDR3 is TGCAGTGCTCATGTGGTGAACACAGATACGCAGTATTTT. Residues: CSAHVVNTDTQYF.

The chain recombines TRBV6-5 with TRBJ1-4; TRBD1 might be the D (5 bases). V was clipped by 0 bases and J by 5 bases, with 10 bases between them. The CDR3 spans 15 residues. Germline V lookup: CDR1 MNHEY, CDR2 SVGAGI. This chain's CDR3 is CASSYSGGDNEKLFF. CDR3 sequence (DNA): TGTGCCAGCAGTTACTCAGGAGGGGACAATGAAAAACTGTTTTTT.

This clonotype occurred a few times. The chain combines TRBV27 with TRBJ1-1, with no clear D. Germline CDR1 reads MNHEY; CDR2 reads SMNVEV (reference sequence). The CDR3 covers 14 residues. Trimming pared 4 bases from V and 1 base from J, leaving 10 bases between. The CDR3: CASSSWAPNTEAFF. The CDR3 coding sequence is TGTGCCAGCAGTTCCTGGGCCCCGAACACTGAAGCTTTCTTT.

The rearrangement links TRBV14 to TRBJ1-4, with a weak D call TRBD1 (6 bases). The germline CDR1 and CDR2 sequences are SGHDN and FVKESK. The CDR3 is 12 residues long. Trimming stripped 5 bases from V and 11 bases from J, with 12 bases between. CDR3: CASSGYGGKLFF. The CDR3 coding sequence is TGTGCCAGCAGCGGGTACGGGGGCAAACTGTTTTTT.

This clonotype showed up just a few times. The chain recombines TRBV6-1 with TRBJ1-1; a possible D gene is TRBD1 (6 bases). The CDR3 runs 12 residues. V was shortened by 5 bases and J by 7 bases, with 11 bases between the two germline ends. CDR1 is MNHNS, CDR2 SASEGT, per germline. The CDR3 DNA reads as TGTGCCAGCAGTCCCGACAGGAGTGAAGCTTTCTTT. It codes for CASSPDRSEAFF.

The chain employs TRBV28 and TRBJ1-5; TRBD1 might be the D (5 bases). Germline lookup yields CDR1 MDHEN and CDR2 SYDVKM. This CDR3 contains 16 residues. With 6 bases removed from V and 2 bases from J, the gap between germline ends came to 17 bases. Written as DNA, the CDR3 is TGTGCCAGCAGGTACGGACACGGGGATGGCAATCAGCCCCAGCATTTT. It codes for CASRYGHGDGNQPQHF.

This clonotype occurred a few times. CDR3 sequence (DNA): TGCAGTGCCCCGCCCGGCGGGGGGGCAGATACGCAGTATTTT. Residues: CSAPPGGGADTQYF. The rearrangement uses TRBV20-1 and TRBJ2-3; 9 nucleotides agree with TRBD2. This CDR3 is built from 14 residues. Trimming removed 6 bases from V and 4 bases from J; junction bases left unmatched: 8. Looked up from germline, CDR1 is DFQATT and CDR2 is SNEGSKA (reference sequence).

This clonotype was counted ten times or more. The rearrangement uses TRBV12-3 or TRBV12-4 and TRBJ1-5; 8 nucleotides agree with TRBD1. V lost 7 bases and J lost 2; bases outside the gene matches: 7. CDR3 length equals 15 residues. This CDR3 reads CASTLDRAGNQPQHF. The CDR3 region has the DNA TGTGCCAGCACCCTGGACAGGGCTGGCAATCAGCCCCAGCATTTT.

Of note for this clonotype: At one end, the junction sequence differs from germline, possibly due to a read error. The rearrangement joins TRBV5-1 to TRBJ2-5, with 9 bases identical to TRBD1. The CDR3 is 15 residues long. Germline CDR1 SGHRS, CDR2 YFSETQ. CDR3 nucleotides: TGCGCCACCAGCTTGGACAGGGGTATCCAAGAGACCCAGTACTTC. Translated: CATSLDRGIQETQYF.

Only a few counts were recorded for this clonotype. The J gene is TRBJ2-1, the V gene TRBV6-5; TRBD2 matches 13 bases. The germline V gene has CDR1 MNHEY and CDR2 SVGAGI. The V and J ends lost 4 bases and 5 bases, in that order; junction bases with no gene match: 5. This CDR3 is 16 amino acids long. For the CDR3, the DNA is TGTGCCAGCAGTTCACGGACTAGCGGGAGAGACAATGAGCAGTTCTTC. It encodes CASSSRTSGRDNEQFF.